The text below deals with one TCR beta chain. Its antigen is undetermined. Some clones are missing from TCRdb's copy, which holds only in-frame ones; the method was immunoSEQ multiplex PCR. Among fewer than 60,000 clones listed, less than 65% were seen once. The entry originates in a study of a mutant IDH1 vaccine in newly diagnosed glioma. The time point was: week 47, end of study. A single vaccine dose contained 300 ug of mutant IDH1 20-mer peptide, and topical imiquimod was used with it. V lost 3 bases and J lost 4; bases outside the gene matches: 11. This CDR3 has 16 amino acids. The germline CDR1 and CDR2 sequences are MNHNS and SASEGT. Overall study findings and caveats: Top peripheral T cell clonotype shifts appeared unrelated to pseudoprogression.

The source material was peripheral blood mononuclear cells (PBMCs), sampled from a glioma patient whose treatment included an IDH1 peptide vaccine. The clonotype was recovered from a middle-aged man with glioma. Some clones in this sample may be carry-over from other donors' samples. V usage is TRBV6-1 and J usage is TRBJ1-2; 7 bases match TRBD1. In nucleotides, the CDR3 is TGTGCCAGCAGTGATCCAAACCGGGACAGATTCTATGGCTACACCTTC. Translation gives CASSDPNRDRFYGYTF.